This T cell receptor beta chain was observed in a study of cytomegalovirus exposure and HLA in healthy donors. Study-wide results and caveats: The investigators catalogued 150 to 200 TCR beta chains as cytomegalovirus-associated.

Using immunoSEQ multiplex PCR, the repertoire was profiled, and TCRdb retains in-frame clones only, with some absent. The table lists 100,000 to 150,000 clones, roughly 89% of them singletons. Germline V gene data show CDR1 as SGDLS and CDR2 as YYNGEE. V gave up 4 bases and J gave up 3 bases, with 11 bases separating them. The CDR3 contains 13 residues. As to this clone: Its antigen is as yet unknown.

Sequencing was done on a sample of PBMCs. The V and J genes are TRBV9 and TRBJ2-7; D is undetermined. The receptor was isolated from a woman aged 18-29 years in good health and CMV-seronegative. CDR3 DNA sequence: TGTGCCAGCAGCCCCCGATCGAGCTACGAGCAGTACTTC. It encodes CASSPRSSYEQYF.